Below are 11 T cell receptor beta chains sequenced from a single sample in a study of blood T cell repertoires in COVID-19. Assay used: immunoSEQ multiplex PCR; TCRdb lists only in-frame clones, some missing. The table includes about 83,000 clones, roughly 87% detected once. Material: peripheral blood. The receptors here all came from a woman in her forties or fifties with active or convalescent COVID-19.

This chain uses TRBV5-1 with TRBJ2-1; no clear D gene. This CDR3 comprises 15 residues. V was cut by 1 base and J by 0 bases, with 8 bases left in between. Germline-derived CDR1 and CDR2 are SGHRS and YFSETQ. The CDR3 sequence: CASSLSQFSYNEQFF. CDR3 DNA: TGCGCCAGCAGCTTGTCACAATTCTCCTACAATGAGCAGTTCTTC. The full variable domain, in which reference TRBV5-1 and TRBJ2-1 provide the parts outside the CDR3, is KAGVTQTPRYLIKTRGQQVTLSCSPISGHRSVSWYQQTPGQGLQFLFEYFSETQRNKGNFPGRFSGRQFSNSRSEMNVSTLELGDSALYLCASSLSQFSYNEQFFGPGTRLTVL.

This clone came up once. The gene calls are TRBV19 and TRBJ2-1; 8 nucleotides agree with TRBD1. From germline, CDR1 is LNHDA and CDR2 SQIVND (reference sequence). Trimming at V came to 5 bases and at J to 5 bases, leaving 2 bases not matched to a gene. This CDR3 has 13 amino acids. The CDR3 protein is CASSQGQDNEQFF. The CDR3 bases are TGTGCCAGTAGTCAGGGACAGGACAATGAGCAGTTCTTC.

Only a few counts were recorded for this clone. Other DNA sequences in the sample encode the same CDR3. This chain joins TRBV6-2 or TRBV6-3 and TRBJ1-1; 7 nucleotides agree with TRBD1. This CDR3 is built from 14 residues. Germline values: CDR1 MNHEY, CDR2 SVGEGT. Trimming cost V 6 bases and J 0 bases; bases outside gene matches: 4. The CDR3 nucleotides read TGTGCCAGCAGCCGGGACAGCCTGAACACTGAAGCTTTCTTT. This gives the protein CASSRDSLNTEAFF.

The V and J genes are TRBV7-9 and TRBJ1-1, with 9 bases identical to TRBD1. The CDR3 is 16 residues long. The trim removed 5 bases at V and 5 bases at J, leaving 12 bases unmatched. CDR1 and CDR2 from the germline V gene are SEHNR and FQNEAQ (reference sequence). CDR3 bases: TGTGCCAGCAGCCAGGGACAGGGTCATGGTAGGACTGAAGCTTTCTTT. It codes for CASSQGQGHGRTEAFF.

This chain links TRBV19 with TRBJ1-2; TRBD1 matches at 7 bases. Germline V CDR1 and CDR2: LNHDA, SQIVND (reference sequence). This CDR3 has 16 amino acids. V was pared by 7 bases and J by 6 bases, with 17 bases of the junction left unmatched. The CDR3 reads CASKTTGQLGSDGYTF. In nucleotides, the CDR3 is TGTGCCAGTAAAACCACGGGACAGCTGGGGAGCGATGGCTACACCTTC. The whole variable domain, filled in from reference TRBV19 and TRBJ1-2, reads DGGITQSPKYLFRKEGQNVTLSCEQNLNHDAMYWYRQDPGQGLRLIYYSQIVNDFQKGDIAEGYSVSREKKESFPLTVTSAQKNPTAFYLCASKTTGQLGSDGYTFGSGTRLTVV.

J is TRBJ1-6 and V is TRBV2, with 7 bases that match TRBD1. Germline V CDR1 and CDR2: SNHLY, FYNNEI. This CDR3 region has 14 residues. V lost 4 bases, J lost 10 bases, and 7 bases stayed unmatched. The CDR3 DNA is TGTGCCAGCAGTGTTACAGGGGTAGGGTCACCCCTCCACTTT. Translation: CASSVTGVGSPLHF. Supplemented by reference TRBV2 and TRBJ1-6, the full variable domain reads EPEVTQTPSHQVTQMGQEVILRCVPISNHLYFYWYRQILGQKVEFLVSFYNNEISEKSEIFDDQFSVERPDGSNFTLKIRSTKLEDSAMYFCASSVTGVGSPLHFGNGTRLTVT.

The rearrangement joins TRBV18 to TRBJ1-1, with TRBD1 matching over 7 bases. The length of the CDR3 is 15 residues. V lost 0 bases, J lost 3 bases, and 4 bases stayed unmatched. Germline CDR1 and CDR2: KGHSH and LQKENI. As DNA, the CDR3 is TGTGCCAGCTCACCACCAATAGGGGGCTACACTGAAGCTTTCTTT. Its protein product is CASSPPIGGYTEAFF.

V gene TRBV29-1 combines with J gene TRBJ1-1; D ambiguous. With 2 bases removed from V and 4 bases from J, the gap between germline ends came to 11 bases. The CDR3 spans 13 residues. In germline, CDR1 is SQVTM, CDR2 ANQGSEA. The CDR3 sequence is CSVERDAGTEAFF. DNA for the CDR3: TGCAGCGTTGAAAGGGATGCGGGCACTGAAGCTTTCTTT.

The V call is TRBV9, the J call TRBJ2-3; 10 nucleotides align to TRBD2. Germline-derived CDR1 and CDR2 are SGDLS and YYNGEE. This CDR3 is 16 amino acids long. Unmatched junction bases numbered 9, after V lost 4 bases and J lost 4 bases. The CDR3, as DNA: TGTGCCAGCAGCCAAATAGCGGGGGGCGGCGCAGATACGCAGTATTTT. The encoded protein is CASSQIAGGGADTQYF.

The V call is TRBV7-2, the J call TRBJ2-7; no clear D. CDR3 size: 15 residues. Deletions cut 5 bases from V and 0 bases from J, with 14 bases between. The germline V gene has CDR1 SGHTA and CDR2 FQGNSA. This CDR3 is CASSTASSSSYEQYF. The DNA of the CDR3 is TGTGCCAGCAGCACGGCAAGCTCTAGCTCCTACGAGCAGTACTTC.

This clone was detected once. The rearrangement links TRBV13 to TRBJ1-3; 7 nucleotides align to TRBD1. The CDR3 is 15 residues long. CDR1 is PRHDT and CDR2 is FYEKMQ in the germline V gene (reference sequence). V gave up 3 bases and J gave up 3 bases; unmatched junction bases: 5. CDR3 protein: CASSFWDSNGNTIYF. For the CDR3, the DNA is TGTGCCAGCAGCTTCTGGGACAGCAATGGAAACACCATATATTTT.